This TCR beta chain is drawn from a study of T cell responses to AZD1222 COVID-19 vaccine (dated by TCRdb to the early 2020s). As for the study more broadly: A total of 230 or so trial participants underwent TCR sequencing, of whom 207 received two doses of AZD1222 and some 25 received two doses of the MenACWY control vaccine. Enrollment into the trials was organized by age into subgroups of 18-55, 56-69 and 70-plus years, and those subgroups contained roughly 140, 27 and 60 TCR-sequenced participants, respectively.

The CDR3 runs 13 residues from the cysteine to the phenylalanine. Only the CDR3 part of the read is kept: 39 bases, read in frame from the first base. Deletion took 5 bases off V and 5 bases off J, with a span of 12 bases between the germline ends. CDR1 and CDR2 (SGHVS, FQNEAQ) derive from the germline V gene. This specimen's time point label, per the study, means: baseline before first vaccination. What the treatment or condition label conveys for this sample: meningococcal conjugate vaccine given as trial control. Samples from vaccinated people were obtained from the UK trials COV001 and COV002, which included a single-blind randomized controlled phase 2/3 trial of AZD1222 (ChAdOx1 nCoV-19) in healthy adults. For TCRbeta chain sequencing, PBMC samples from trial participants were taken at day 0 and at day 28 after the second dose. What the research found in general, with its limitations: Reportedly, close to half of the unique spike-specific TCRs recognized epitopes lying outside the regions that are mutated in the B.1.351 and B.1.1.7 variants. In the small 56-69-year group, the increase in depth fell short of significance, most likely because of low power. Conclusions about previously exposed vaccinees were limited because only a handful of AZD1222 recipients were SARS-CoV-2 seropositive at baseline. No day 14 peak-response samples were available, so repertoires were characterized only after the peak T cell response. The vaccine-associated CD4 TCRs covered the entire spike protein, and the dominant responses fell in regions 160-218 and 743-854. After two AZD1222 doses, spike-specific TCR breadth and depth were significantly higher than at day 0 and than in MenACWY recipients. Participants were mostly white British, with more females than males. The authors suggested clonal diversity may have been underestimated.

The CDR3 regions of human TCRbeta chains were analyzed by immunosequencing. From the authors' description of their analysis: Repertoire TCRs were matched against a reference library of SARS-CoV-2-specific TCRs generated with the MIRA antigen-specificity platform. Breadth was defined as the fraction of unique TCRs that were SARS-CoV-2-associated, and depth was defined as the fraction of total T cells that were SARS-CoV-2-associated. Each spike-specific TCR was assigned to its reactive spike region and to a CD4 or CD8 class using the MIRA data. Log10-transformed breadth and depth values were compared by one-way ANOVA with Sidak's multiple comparisons tests. TCRdb provides this immuneACCESS table in a form limited to in-frame rearrangements. Some clones are lacking; in checked studies, under half of them reflect an unresolved V gene, and why the rest are absent is not known. The V and J calls and clone size come from that table; D and trimming were worked out from the DNA. Across this sample there are under 150,000 clones, with 75% to 90% seen only once. The top ten constitute 3.9% of the sample.

This clone was seen just once. It lacks a known antigen. No much larger clone is present one base from it, and per-base qualities are unavailable. The chain was built from TRBV7-8 and TRBJ1-2, with no reliable assignment of the D segment. The sample here was peripheral blood, taken on day 0 of MenACWY control vaccination. This receptor was taken from an adult in good health. The CDR3 reads CASSRGGIYGYTF. The DNA sequence reads TGTGCCAGCAGCCGGGGTGGCATTTATGGCTACACCTTC.